The next 18 T cell receptor beta chains were all read from a single sample in a study of blood T cell repertoires in COVID-19. The protocol was immunoSEQ multiplex PCR, while the TCRdb copy is restricted to in-frame clones and leaves out a portion. The sample shows fewer than 250,000 clones, about 85% of them seen only once. The sequencing sample was made of PBMCs or T cells enriched from blood (not recorded which). These receptors were collected from a man under 40 who had recovered from COVID-19.

The genes are TRBV2 and TRBJ1-2; the D gene is possibly TRBD1 (6 bases). Germline lookup yields CDR1 SNHLY and CDR2 FYNNEI. There are 13 residues in the CDR3. V was trimmed by 4 bases and J by 3 bases, leaving 9 bases between them. CDR3 nucleotide sequence: TGTGCCAGCAGTGTAGGGGGGGACTATGGCTACACCTTC. This translates into CASSVGGDYGYTF.

V gene TRBV7-2 combines with J gene TRBJ2-5; 10 bases line up with TRBD2. The V segment lost 5 bases and the J segment 5 bases; nucleotides outside the gene matches: 8. Per the germline V gene, CDR1 is SGHTA and CDR2 is FQGNSA. The CDR3 extends over 15 amino acids. This CDR3 reads CASSPQTSGRETQYF. Here the CDR3 DNA reads TGTGCCAGCAGCCCCCAGACTAGCGGGCGGGAGACCCAGTACTTC. The complete variable domain, with remaining parts taken from reference TRBV7-2 and TRBJ2-5, reads GAGVSQSPSNKVTEKGKDVELRCDPISGHTALYWYRQSLGQGLEFLIYFQGNSAPDKSGLPSDRFSAERTGGSVSTLTIQRTQQEDSAVYLCASSPQTSGRETQYFGPGTRLLVL.

The J gene is TRBJ1-4, the V gene TRBV2, with TRBD1 identical over 7 bases. This CDR3 comprises 13 residues. The V gene end was trimmed by 5 bases and the J gene end by 14 bases; junction bases not matched to a gene: 11. Per germline, CDR1 SNHLY and CDR2 FYNNEI. The chain's CDR3 is CASSLETPGQLFF. CDR3 DNA sequence: TGTGCCAGCAGTCTTGAGACACCGGGACAGCTGTTTTTT.

The genes are TRBV30 and TRBJ2-6; tentatively, D is TRBD1 (6 bases). Germline values: CDR1 GTSNPN, CDR2 SVGIG (reference sequence). The V end was cut by 4 bases, the J end by 0 bases, with 16 bases between. The CDR3 runs to 17 residues. In DNA form, the CDR3 reads TGTGCCTGGAACCGCAGGGGTGGGGTCTCTGGGGCCAACGTCCTGACTTTC. The encoded protein is CAWNRRGGVSGANVLTF.

With respect to this clone: Compared with germline, one end of the junction differs, possibly owing to a read error. The chain has TRBV20-1 and TRBJ2-3; D is unclear. Germline CDR1 DFQATT, CDR2 SNEGSKA (reference sequence). This CDR3 region has 11 residues. The CDR3 nucleotides read TGCAGTGCTAGAGGCACAGAAACGCAGTATTTT. Protein: CSARGTETQYF.

The chain couples TRBV5-4 to TRBJ1-6; tentatively, D is TRBD1 (5 bases). Looked up from germline, CDR1 is SGHNT and CDR2 is YYREEE (reference sequence). The length of the CDR3 is 14 residues. The germline V and J ends were trimmed by 0 bases and 9 bases, with 10 bases remaining between them. CDR3 nucleotides: TGTGCCAGCAGCTTGGGGCAGGGTAGTTCACCCCTCCACTTT. It codes for CASSLGQGSSPLHF.

This clone was detected once. The chain joins TRBV15 to TRBJ1-1; possible D gene TRBD1, 6 bases. CDR1 is LNHNV and CDR2 is YYDKDF in the germline V gene (reference sequence). CDR3 size: 15 residues. V was clipped by 0 bases and J by 11 bases, with 19 bases between them. As DNA, the CDR3 is TGTGCCACCAGCAGAGACCTACCGGGGGGCTCGATGGCTTTCTTT. Translating it yields CATSRDLPGGSMAFF.

The chain has TRBV5-4 and TRBJ2-1; no definite D call. The CDR3 is 15 amino acids. V lost 6 bases, J lost 0 bases, and 13 bases lay in between. CDR1 is SGHNT and CDR2 is YYREEE in the germline V gene (reference sequence). CDR3: CASMPHYGSYNEQFF. The CDR3 DNA reads as TGTGCCAGCATGCCTCACTACGGCTCCTACAATGAGCAGTTCTTC. Together with reference TRBV5-4 and TRBJ2-1, the CDR3 gives the full variable domain: ETGVTQSPTHLIKTRGQQVTLRCSSQSGHNTVSWYQQALGQGPQFIFQYYREEENGRGNFPPRFSGLQFPNYSSELNVNALELDDSALYLCASMPHYGSYNEQFFGPGTRLTVL.

The chain couples TRBV11-2 to TRBJ2-7; 8 nucleotides align to TRBD2. This CDR3 contains 17 residues. Germline CDR1 and CDR2: SGHAT and FQNNGV. The V gene end was trimmed by 0 bases and the J gene end by 2 bases; junction bases not matched to a gene: 9. The chain's CDR3 is CASSLDLSSGSTYEQYF. CDR3 bases: TGTGCCAGCAGCTTAGATCTATCTAGCGGGTCAACCTACGAGCAGTACTTC.

The rearrangement links TRBV28 to TRBJ2-3, with TRBD1 matching over 8 bases. V lost 4 bases to trimming and J lost 6 bases; unmatched junction nucleotides: 6. The CDR3 sequence is 14 residues long. The germline CDR1 and CDR2 sequences are MDHEN and SYDVKM. As DNA, the CDR3 is TGTGCCAGCAGTTCAGGGGGCGCGGTGGATACGCAGTATTTT. Encoded protein: CASSSGGAVDTQYF.

The rearrangement joins TRBV15 to TRBJ2-7; no clear D gene. Per the germline V gene, CDR1 is LNHNV and CDR2 is YYDKDF (reference sequence). The CDR3 is 13 amino acids. V gave up 0 bases and J gave up 3 bases, with 6 bases separating them. The CDR3 here is CATSRDIYYEQYF. CDR3 bases: TGTGCCACCAGCAGAGATATTTACTACGAGCAGTACTTC.

In this sample, this clone turned up once. The chain combines TRBV29-1 with TRBJ1-2; D is perhaps TRBD1 (6 bases). V lost 7 bases and J 4 bases, leaving 19 bases between the germline ends. Germline CDR1 and CDR2: SQVTM and ANQGSEA. The CDR3 has 14 residues. CDR3 region: CSAEPIGQPYGYTF. In nucleotides, the CDR3 is TGCAGCGCCGAACCTATAGGACAGCCCTATGGCTACACCTTC.

The chain is built from TRBV7-2 and TRBJ1-5; unclear D gene. The germline V gene encodes CDR1 SGHTA and CDR2 FQGNSA. V shed 1 base and J shed 4 bases, with 11 bases lying between them. The CDR3 length is 15 residues. This CDR3 reads CASSLDWAKNQPQHF. In nucleotides, the CDR3 is TGTGCCAGCAGCTTAGACTGGGCCAAAAATCAGCCCCAGCATTTT.

The chain joins TRBV3-1 (or the pseudogene TRBV3-2) to TRBJ2-1; TRBD2 matches at 7 bases. The germline V gene encodes CDR1 LGHDT and CDR2 YNNKEL (reference sequence). J gave up 4 bases and V 5 bases, and 8 bases lay outside the gene matches. The CDR3 consists of 15 residues. CDR3 DNA sequence: TGTGCCAGCAGCGACAGCGGGGACGGGTACAATGAGCAGTTCTTC. Translated, it gives CASSDSGDGYNEQFF.

J is TRBJ2-2 and V is TRBV3-1 (or the pseudogene TRBV3-2); possible D gene TRBD2, 5 bases. The CDR3 length is 14 residues. Germline loops: CDR1 LGHDT, CDR2 YNNKEL (reference sequence). V was trimmed by 4 bases and J by 5 bases, leaving 11 bases between them. The DNA for the CDR3 is TGTGCCAGCAGCCTAGCGTGGGAGACCGGGGAGCTGTTTTTT. Translated: CASSLAWETGELFF.

This clone appeared once. This chain connects TRBV4-1 to TRBJ1-2; no firm D call. CDR1 MGHRA and CDR2 YSYEKL come from the germline V gene. V gave up 0 bases and J gave up 6 bases, with 8 bases separating them. The CDR3 runs to 13 residues. The CDR3 sequence: CASSQEIVDGYTF. For the CDR3, the DNA is TGCGCCAGCAGCCAAGAGATAGTGGATGGCTACACCTTC.

V and J are TRBV2 and TRBJ1-6; D perhaps matches TRBD1 (6 bases). Deletions cut 8 bases from V and 6 bases from J, with 14 bases between. This CDR3 comprises 14 residues. The germline V gene encodes CDR1 SNHLY and CDR2 FYNNEI. The CDR3 nucleotides read TGTGCCAGCTTAATAGGACAGAGTAATTCACCCCTCCACTTT. Translating it yields CASLIGQSNSPLHF.

In nucleotides, the CDR3 is TGCGCCAGCAGTGGTGGGCAGCGGACTGGAAACACCATATATTTT. Protein product: CASSGGQRTGNTIYF. The chain has TRBV10-2 and TRBJ1-3; no definite D call. V lost 4 bases, J lost 2 bases, and 12 bases lay in between. Per the germline V gene, CDR1 is WSHSY and CDR2 is SAAADI. The CDR3 runs 15 residues.